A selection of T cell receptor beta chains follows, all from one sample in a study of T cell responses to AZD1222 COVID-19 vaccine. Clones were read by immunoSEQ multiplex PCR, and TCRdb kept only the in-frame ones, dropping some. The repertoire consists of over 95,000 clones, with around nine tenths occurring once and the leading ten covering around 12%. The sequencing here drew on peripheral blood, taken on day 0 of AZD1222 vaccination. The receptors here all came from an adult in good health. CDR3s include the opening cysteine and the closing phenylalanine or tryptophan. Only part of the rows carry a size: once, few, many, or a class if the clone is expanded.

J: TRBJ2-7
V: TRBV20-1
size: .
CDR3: CSAKGYEQYF

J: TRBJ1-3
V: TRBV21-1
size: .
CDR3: CASSTLGQQGNTIYF

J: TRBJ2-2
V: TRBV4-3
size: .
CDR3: CASSRSLAGVRELFF

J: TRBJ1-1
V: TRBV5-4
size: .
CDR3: CASFGQARNTEAFF

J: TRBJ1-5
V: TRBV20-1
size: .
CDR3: CSASEGARNQPQHF

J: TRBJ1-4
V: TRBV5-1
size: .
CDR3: CASSVVATNEKLFF

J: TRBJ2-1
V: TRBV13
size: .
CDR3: CASSSVTGTVYNEQFF

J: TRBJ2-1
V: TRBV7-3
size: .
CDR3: CASSNQPSGSSNEQFF

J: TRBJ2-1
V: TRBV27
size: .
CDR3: CASSWGLAGAAEQFF

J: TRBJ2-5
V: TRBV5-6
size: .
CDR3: CASSFHRGKGGETQYF

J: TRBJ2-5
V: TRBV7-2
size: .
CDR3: CASSLGGQGRETQYF

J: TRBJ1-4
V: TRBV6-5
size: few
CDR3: CASRQDRATNEKLFF

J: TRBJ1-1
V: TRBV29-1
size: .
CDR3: CSVTGVVDTEAFF

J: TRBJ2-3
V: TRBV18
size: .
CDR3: CASSPRFGEQADTQYF

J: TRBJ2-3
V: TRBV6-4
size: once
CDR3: CASSDQATSTDTQYF

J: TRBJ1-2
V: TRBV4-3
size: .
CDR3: CASSQDLRTGGVYGYTF

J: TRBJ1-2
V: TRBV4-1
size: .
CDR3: CASSHPGGYTF

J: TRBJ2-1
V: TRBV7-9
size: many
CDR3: CASSPASSYNEQFF

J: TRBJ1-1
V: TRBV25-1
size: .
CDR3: CASSVAVSTEAFF

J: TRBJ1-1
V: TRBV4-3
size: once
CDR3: CASSQVGGERIEAFF

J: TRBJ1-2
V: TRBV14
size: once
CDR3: CASSQEWRGNYGYTF

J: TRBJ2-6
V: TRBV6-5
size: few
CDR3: CASSYVTYSGANVLTF

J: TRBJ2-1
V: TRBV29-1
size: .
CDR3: CSVESQTGEQFF

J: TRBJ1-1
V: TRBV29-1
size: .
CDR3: CSVAGTAMNTEAFF

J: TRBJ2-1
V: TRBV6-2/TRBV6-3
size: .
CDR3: CASSSQGRGEQFF

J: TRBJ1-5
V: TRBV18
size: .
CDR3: CASSEANQPQHF

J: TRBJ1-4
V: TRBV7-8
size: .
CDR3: CASSLVRDRGSEKLFF

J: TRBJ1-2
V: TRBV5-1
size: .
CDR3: CASSSSGQGALGYTF

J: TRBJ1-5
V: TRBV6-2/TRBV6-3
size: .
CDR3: CASSYFNQPQHF

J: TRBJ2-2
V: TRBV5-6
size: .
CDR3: CASSLLAGGNHGELFF

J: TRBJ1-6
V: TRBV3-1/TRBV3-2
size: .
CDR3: CASSQQEANSPLHF

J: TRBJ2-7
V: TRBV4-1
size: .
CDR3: CASSQVNSEQYF

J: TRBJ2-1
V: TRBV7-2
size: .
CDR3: CASSLALYNEQFF

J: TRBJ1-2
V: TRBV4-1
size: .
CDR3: CASRDASPGVRGYTF

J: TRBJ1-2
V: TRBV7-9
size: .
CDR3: CASTPGQGIGYTF

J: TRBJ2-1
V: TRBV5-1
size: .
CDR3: CASSLSSGIVNEQFF

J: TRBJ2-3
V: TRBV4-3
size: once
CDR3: CASSQFRSGLTDTQYF

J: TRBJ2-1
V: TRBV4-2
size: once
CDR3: CASSQDKGGSEFF